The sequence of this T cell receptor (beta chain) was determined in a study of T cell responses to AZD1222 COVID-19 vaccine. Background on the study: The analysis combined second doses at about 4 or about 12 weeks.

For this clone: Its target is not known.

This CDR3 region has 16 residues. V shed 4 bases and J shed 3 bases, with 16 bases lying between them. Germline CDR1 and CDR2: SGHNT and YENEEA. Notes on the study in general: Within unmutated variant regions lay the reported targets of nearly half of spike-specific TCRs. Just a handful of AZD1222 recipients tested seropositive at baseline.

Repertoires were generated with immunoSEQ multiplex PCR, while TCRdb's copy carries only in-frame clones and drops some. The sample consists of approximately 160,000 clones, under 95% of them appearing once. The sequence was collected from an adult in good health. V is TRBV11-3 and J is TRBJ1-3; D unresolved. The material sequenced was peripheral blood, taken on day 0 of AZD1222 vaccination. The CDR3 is CASSYPYAGDGNTIYF. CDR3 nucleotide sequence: TGTGCCAGCAGCTACCCGTACGCGGGTGATGGAAACACCATATATTTT.